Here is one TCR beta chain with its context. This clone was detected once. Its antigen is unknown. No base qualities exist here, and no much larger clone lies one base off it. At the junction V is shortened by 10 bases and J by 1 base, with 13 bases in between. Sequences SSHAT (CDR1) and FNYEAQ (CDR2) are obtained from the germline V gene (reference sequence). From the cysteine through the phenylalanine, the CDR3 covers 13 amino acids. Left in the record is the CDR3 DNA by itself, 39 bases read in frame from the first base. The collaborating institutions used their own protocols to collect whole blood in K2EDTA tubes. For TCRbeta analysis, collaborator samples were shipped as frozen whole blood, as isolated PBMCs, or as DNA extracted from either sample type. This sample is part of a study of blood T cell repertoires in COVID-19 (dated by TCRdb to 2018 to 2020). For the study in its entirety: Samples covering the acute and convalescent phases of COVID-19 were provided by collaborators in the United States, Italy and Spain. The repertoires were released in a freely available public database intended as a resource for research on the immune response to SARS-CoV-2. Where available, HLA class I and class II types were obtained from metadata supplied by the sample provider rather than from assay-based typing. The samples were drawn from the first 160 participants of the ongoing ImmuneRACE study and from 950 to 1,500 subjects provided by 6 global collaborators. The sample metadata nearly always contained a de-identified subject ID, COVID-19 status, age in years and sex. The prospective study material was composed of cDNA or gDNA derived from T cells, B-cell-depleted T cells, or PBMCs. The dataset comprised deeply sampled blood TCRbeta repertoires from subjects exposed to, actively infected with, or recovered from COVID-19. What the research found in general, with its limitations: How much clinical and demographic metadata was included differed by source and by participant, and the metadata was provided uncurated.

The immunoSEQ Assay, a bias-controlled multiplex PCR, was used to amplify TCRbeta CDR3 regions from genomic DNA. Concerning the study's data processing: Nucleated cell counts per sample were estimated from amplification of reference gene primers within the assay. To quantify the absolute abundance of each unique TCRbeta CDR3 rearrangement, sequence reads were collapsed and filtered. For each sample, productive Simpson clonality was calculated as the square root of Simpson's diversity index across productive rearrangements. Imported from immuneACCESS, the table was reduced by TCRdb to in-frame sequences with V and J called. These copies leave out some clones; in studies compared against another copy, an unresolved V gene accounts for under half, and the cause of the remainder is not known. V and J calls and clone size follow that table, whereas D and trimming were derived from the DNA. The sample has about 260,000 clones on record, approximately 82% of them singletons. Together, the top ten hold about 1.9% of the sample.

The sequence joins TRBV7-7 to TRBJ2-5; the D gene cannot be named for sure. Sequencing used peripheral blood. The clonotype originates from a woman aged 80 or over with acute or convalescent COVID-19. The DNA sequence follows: TGTGCCACCGCCAGGCCCGGCCAAGAGACCCAGTACTTC. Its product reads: CATARPGQETQYF.